Below, 5 T cell receptor beta chains from the same sample are listed, as sequenced in a study of Ad26.COV2.S vaccination and SARS-CoV-2 variants. Treatment described: some 19 received Ad26.COV2.S at low or high dose, single or two shots; about 5 received placebo; per-sample allocation not given. Sampling was done on day 63 after the first vaccine or placebo injection. Some clones are missing from TCRdb's copy, which holds only in-frame ones; the method was immunoSEQ multiplex PCR. The sample has a few hundred thousand clones, around nine tenths seen once. The sample was peripheral blood, taken in a trial of Ad26.COV2.S vaccine versus placebo. All receptors derive from a person between 18 and 59 years old who received the Ad26.COV2.S COVID-19 vaccine or a placebo.

The chain combines TRBV6-5 with TRBJ2-7, with TRBD1 as a possible D gene (5 bases). The V and J ends lost 6 bases and 5 bases respectively, with 17 bases between them. Per the germline V gene, CDR1 is MNHEY and CDR2 is SVGAGI. This CDR3 contains 14 residues. This CDR3 is CASRVQGRRDEQYF. The CDR3 coding sequence is TGTGCCAGCAGAGTCCAGGGAAGGCGCGACGAGCAGTACTTC.

The V and J genes are TRBV24-1 and TRBJ2-1, with 10 positions matching TRBD1. CDR1 is KGHDR, CDR2 SFDVKD, per germline. The CDR3 runs 16 residues. With V trimmed by 4 bases and J by 5 bases, 7 bases remained unmatched. CDR3 loop: CATSDPTGGANNEQFF. In DNA form, the CDR3 reads TGTGCCACCAGTGACCCGACAGGGGGCGCGAACAATGAGCAGTTCTTC.

The chain carries TRBV5-1 and TRBJ2-1; no firm D call. Per the germline V gene, CDR1 is SGHRS and CDR2 is YFSETQ. Trimming cost V 4 bases and J 5 bases, with 13 bases left between them. The CDR3 is 14 residues long. CDR3 DNA: TGCGCCAGCAGCCATGACTCGCGAGACAATGAGCAGTTCTTC. Its protein product is CASSHDSRDNEQFF.

The rearrangement links TRBV5-1 to TRBJ1-1, with 11 nucleotides matching TRBD1. Per germline, CDR1 SGHRS and CDR2 YFSETQ. The CDR3 spans 16 residues. V lost 2 bases to trimming and J lost 1 base; unmatched junction nucleotides: 4. CDR3 coding DNA: TGCGCCAGCAGCTTCGGACAGGGGGCGCAGAACACTGAAGCTTTCTTT. Protein product: CASSFGQGAQNTEAFF.

CDR3: CASSTGTTRGYTF. The CDR3 region has the DNA TGTGCCAGCAGCACAGGGACAACGAGGGGCTACACCTTC. The chain joins TRBV3-1 (or the pseudogene TRBV3-2) to TRBJ1-2, with D perhaps TRBD1 (6 bases). This CDR3 is built from 13 residues. Germline V lookup: CDR1 LGHDT, CDR2 YNNKEL (reference sequence). V lost 5 bases and J lost 8, with 15 bases in between.